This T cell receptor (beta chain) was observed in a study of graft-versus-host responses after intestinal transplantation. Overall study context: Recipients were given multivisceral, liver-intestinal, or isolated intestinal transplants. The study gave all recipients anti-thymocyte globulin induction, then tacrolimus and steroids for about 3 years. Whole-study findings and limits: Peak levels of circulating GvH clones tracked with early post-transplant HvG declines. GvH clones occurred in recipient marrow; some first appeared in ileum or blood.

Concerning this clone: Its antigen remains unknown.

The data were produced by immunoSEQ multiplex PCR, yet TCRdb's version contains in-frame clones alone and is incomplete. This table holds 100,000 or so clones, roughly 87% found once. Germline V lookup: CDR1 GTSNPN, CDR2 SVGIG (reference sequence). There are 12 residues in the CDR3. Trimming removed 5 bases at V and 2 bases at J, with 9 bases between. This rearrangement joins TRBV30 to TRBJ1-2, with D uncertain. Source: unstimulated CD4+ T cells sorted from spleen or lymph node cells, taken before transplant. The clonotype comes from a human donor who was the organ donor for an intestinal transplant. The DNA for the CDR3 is TGTGCCTGGTCGGGGTGGAACTATGGCTACACCTTC. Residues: CAWSGWNYGYTF.